Below, 14 T cell receptor beta chains from the same sample are listed, as sequenced in a study of vaccination and CD4 T cells after COVID-19. Treatment reported: approximately nine-day PBMC culture with coronavirus spike peptide pools or control peptides (ViraFEST assay). An Oncomine TCR Beta short-read assay was used to sequence the DNA from cultured CD4+ T cells. TCRdb recomputed calls from the PCR reads with MiXCR, one row per CDR3 protein. The sample includes about 7,800 distinct CDR3 sequences, 58% of them seen just once. No antigen is known for these receptors. The sample comprised CD4+ T cells from blood, cultured in vitro. The receptors stem from a human donor who had recovered from COVID-19.

V usage is TRBV10-3 and J usage is TRBJ2-7; a possible D gene is TRBD1 (6 bases). Germline CDR1 and CDR2: ENHRY and SYGVKD. Trimming removed 4 bases from V and 2 bases from J, with 12 bases in between. This CDR3 is built from 14 residues. The CDR3 reads CAISAGHGPYEQYF. As DNA, the CDR3 is TGTGCCATCAGTGCGGGACACGGCCCCTACGAGCAGTACTTC.

The chain combines TRBV2 with TRBJ1-1; TRBD1 might be the D (6 bases). Germline CDR1 and CDR2: SNHLY and FYNNEI. CDR3 length equals 16 residues. V lost 6 bases and J lost 3, with 20 bases in between. CDR3 protein: CASRRTAGSWDTEAFF. The CDR3 region has the DNA TGTGCCAGCAGGAGGACAGCCGGCAGTTGGGACACTGAAGCTTTCTTT.

The chain couples TRBV6-1 to TRBJ2-3; 12 bases are a match to TRBD1. J lost 2 bases, V lost 5 bases, and 5 bases had no gene match. Per the germline V gene, CDR1 is MNHNS and CDR2 is SASEGT. The CDR3 is 16 residues long. The CDR3 loop is CASSRDRGRDTDTQYF. CDR3 DNA: TGTGCCAGCAGTCGGGACAGGGGGCGAGACACAGATACGCAGTATTTT.

The J gene is TRBJ1-1, the V gene TRBV20-1, with 9 bases identical to TRBD1. V shed 7 bases, J shed 3 bases, and the junction held 6 bases outside the gene matches. The CDR3 has 13 amino acids. Germline-derived CDR1 and CDR2 are DFQATT and SNEGSKA (reference sequence). CDR3 loop: CSGTGDLDTEAFF. In DNA form, the CDR3 reads TGCAGTGGGACAGGGGATTTGGACACTGAAGCTTTCTTT.

The CDR3 sequence: CASRPPGGDYGYTF. The CDR3 region has the DNA TGTGCCAGCCGACCCCCGGGGGGAGACTATGGCTACACCTTC. The rearrangement uses TRBV6-1 and TRBJ1-2, with D maybe TRBD1 (5 bases). Germline CDR1 and CDR2: MNHNS and SASEGT. Trimming stripped 8 bases from V and 3 bases from J, with 16 bases between. CDR3 length: 14 amino acids.

This clonotype was observed a few times. V gene TRBV27 combines with J gene TRBJ2-1; 8 bases align to TRBD2. The length of the CDR3 is 15 residues. V lost 4 bases, J lost 10 bases, and 12 bases stayed unmatched. Germline CDR1 MNHEY, CDR2 SMNVEV (reference sequence). The CDR3 loop reads CASSYRGLTSEEQFF. Here the CDR3 DNA reads TGTGCCAGCAGTTACCGGGGGCTGACTAGCGAGGAGCAGTTCTTC.

This chain joins TRBV28 and TRBJ2-7; 8 bases align to TRBD2. Germline lookup yields CDR1 MDHEN and CDR2 SYDVKM. This CDR3 has 15 residues. J was trimmed by 0 bases and V by 5 bases; bases with no gene match: 6. CDR3 nucleotides: TGTGCCAGCAGTGACCGGGGGGGAAGCTCCTACGAGCAGTACTTC. Translation gives CASSDRGGSSYEQYF.

There are a few counts of this clonotype. The V gene is TRBV19, the J gene TRBJ2-1, with TRBD2 as a possible D gene (6 bases). The CDR3 length is 14 residues. The V and J ends lost 7 bases and 0 bases respectively, with 10 bases between them. Germline CDR1 and CDR2: LNHDA and SQIVND (reference sequence). The CDR3 loop is CASKAEGSYNEQFF. The CDR3 bases are TGTGCCAGTAAAGCGGAGGGCTCCTACAATGAGCAGTTCTTC.

A few counts support this clonotype. Written as DNA, the CDR3 is TGTGCCAGCAGCTCTGGAAACATTCAGTACTTC. This encodes CASSSGNIQYF. The chain combines TRBV7-2 with TRBJ2-4; D uncertain. The CDR3 length is 11 residues. V shed 4 bases and J shed 6 bases, with 4 bases lying between them. The V gene's germline CDR1 is SGHTA and CDR2 FQGNSA. The variable domain in full, completed from reference TRBV7-2 and TRBJ2-4, reads GAGVSQSPSNKVTEKGKDVELRCDPISGHTALYWYRQSLGQGLEFLIYFQGNSAPDKSGLPSDRFSAERTGGSVSTLTIQRTQQEDSAVYLCASSSGNIQYFGAGTRLSVL.

V usage is TRBV12-3 or TRBV12-4 and J usage is TRBJ1-1, with D uncertain. The CDR3 length is 15 residues. Trimming stripped 8 bases from V and 0 bases from J, with 16 bases between. This CDR3 reads CASSTREGMNTEAFF. The DNA of the CDR3 is TGTGCCAGCTCGACGAGGGAGGGAATGAACACTGAAGCTTTCTTT.

A word on this clonotype: A junction boundary mismatches the germline segment, possibly from a read error. The chain carries TRBV12-3 or TRBV12-4 and TRBJ2-3; 10 bases match TRBD1. The CDR3 has 14 amino acids. This chain's CDR3 is CASGLGQGEGLQYF. CDR3 coding DNA: TGTGCCAGCGGTTTAGGACAGGGGGAAGGCCTCCAGTATTTT.

The chain joins TRBV6-1 to TRBJ2-3; TRBD1 is a possible D gene (6 bases). The CDR3 extends over 13 amino acids. Germline values: CDR1 MNHNS, CDR2 SASEGT. The V gene lost 9 bases and the J gene lost 3 bases, with 13 bases spanning the gap. CDR3 loop: CASMDSVTDTQYF. The CDR3 bases are TGTGCCAGTATGGACAGTGTAACAGATACGCAGTATTTT.

The rearrangement uses TRBV11-3 and TRBJ2-3, with 8 positions matching TRBD2. The CDR3 runs 19 residues. Germline assignment: CDR1 SGHNT and CDR2 YENEEA. V lost 1 base to trimming and J lost 0 bases; unmatched junction nucleotides: 12. CDR3 protein: CASSLVGLVTPESTDTQYF. Here the CDR3 DNA reads TGTGCCAGCAGCTTAGTGGGACTAGTAACCCCGGAGAGCACAGATACGCAGTATTTT. The full variable domain, in which reference TRBV11-3 and TRBJ2-3 provide the parts outside the CDR3, is EAGVVQSPRYKIIEKKQPVAFWCNPISGHNTLYWYLQNLGQGPELLIRYENEEAVDDSQLPKDRFSAERLKGVDSTLKIQPAELGDSAVYLCASSLVGLVTPESTDTQYFGPGTRLTVL.

The chain couples TRBV20-1 to TRBJ2-5; 10 nucleotides agree with TRBD1. The CDR3 extends over 13 amino acids. Unmatched junction bases numbered 3, after V lost 3 bases and J lost 5 bases. The germline gives CDR1 DFQATT, CDR2 SNEGSKA (reference sequence). In DNA form, the CDR3 reads TGCAGTGCTAGGCAGGACAGGGGGGAGACCCAGTACTTC. Translating it yields CSARQDRGETQYF.